The entry that follows covers one TCR beta chain sequence. Its antigen remains unidentified. PCR employed 60 Vbeta and 13 Jbeta primers. Clones were sequenced by immunoSEQ multiplex PCR, and TCRdb holds only the in-frame ones, with some missing. The repertoire holds tens of thousands of clones, with about 80% as singletons. This entry belongs to a study of cytomegalovirus exposure and HLA in healthy donors. Study conclusions and caveats: Exclusion applied to some V segments, including TRBV6-2 and TRBV6-3, as they were indistinguishable. Presence/absence analyses treated sequencing depth as roughly uniform across donors. It has been reported that TCR beta sequences accurately predicted the HLA-A and HLA-B alleles of most subjects.

The CDR3 consists of 15 residues. CDR1 and CDR2 (germline): MNHEY, SVGAGI. The V and J ends lost 4 bases and 6 bases respectively, with 17 bases between them. This sequence joins TRBV6-5 and TRBJ2-3, with a possible D match to TRBD2 (7 bases). The sample taken for sequencing was PBMCs. This sequence was found in a female donor in good health and CMV-seronegative. CDR3 loop: CASSSGASSGDTQYF. The DNA of the CDR3 is TGTGCCAGCAGTTCGGGGGCGAGTAGCGGGGATACGCAGTATTTT.